A single sample gave rise to the 31 T cell receptor beta chains below, sequenced in a study of OX40 agonist ivuxolimab in advanced cancers. Data came from immunoSEQ multiplex PCR; TCRdb stores just in-frame clones and leaves some out. Here the sample spans about 50,000 clones, about four fifths being singletons. Sequenced here: CD4+ or CD8+ T cells sorted from blood, sampled in a trial of the OX40 agonist ivuxolimab. These receptor sequences come from an adult with an advanced solid tumor such as melanoma, head and neck, liver or kidney cancer.

This CDR3 is CATRGDRAIGGANVLTF. As DNA, the CDR3 is TGTGCCACCCGAGGGGACAGGGCTATAGGTGGGGCCAACGTCCTGACTTTC. The chain uses TRBV28 and TRBJ2-6; 9 bases align to TRBD1. The CDR3 loop spans 17 amino acids. Per germline, CDR1 MDHEN and CDR2 SYDVKM. The V segment lost 10 bases and the J segment 3 bases; nucleotides outside the gene matches: 13.

The chain is built from TRBV5-1 and TRBJ2-3; either TRBD1 or TRBD2 may supply D (6 bases each). The CDR3 has 16 residues. Trimming pared 5 bases from V and 3 bases from J, leaving 19 bases between. CDR1 is SGHRS and CDR2 is YFSETQ in the germline V gene. In DNA form, the CDR3 reads TGCGCCAGCAGTCTGGGGGGCTTGGGCACGACAGATACGCAGTATTTT. As protein: CASSLGGLGTTDTQYF.

This clone is a singleton in its sample. The chain links TRBV7-9 to TRBJ2-5, with 8 positions matching TRBD1. This CDR3 has 15 amino acids. Germline V gene data show CDR1 as SEHNR and CDR2 as FQNEAQ (reference sequence). The J segment lost 1 base and the V segment lost 1 base, leaving 2 bases of the junction unmatched. The CDR3, as DNA: TGTGCCAGCAGCTTAGATGGGACAGGCCAAGAGACCCAGTACTTC. This sequence encodes CASSLDGTGQETQYF.

The chain recombines TRBV5-6 with TRBJ1-2, with 7 positions matching TRBD1. The CDR3 runs to 16 residues. Trimming took 1 base from V and 4 from J; bases not matched to a gene: 10. Germline lookup yields CDR1 SGHDT and CDR2 YYEEEE. CDR3 sequence: CASSLHPGGFGYGYTF. The DNA for the CDR3 is TGTGCCAGCAGCTTGCATCCAGGGGGTTTCGGCTATGGCTACACCTTC.

V usage is TRBV14 and J usage is TRBJ1-6; D is undetermined. The CDR3 sequence is 14 residues long. CDR1 SGHDN and CDR2 FVKESK come from the germline V gene. V lost 4 bases and J lost 9, with 13 bases in between. The CDR3 here is CASSLDRLASPLHF. The CDR3 DNA reads TGTGCCAGCAGCCTCGACCGGTTGGCTTCACCCCTCCACTTT.

This clone turned up a few times. The chain joins TRBV6-1 to TRBJ1-5, with D tentatively TRBD1 (5 bases). Germline loops: CDR1 MNHNS, CDR2 SASEGT. The V and J ends lost 5 bases and 7 bases respectively, with 15 bases between them. CDR3 length: 14 amino acids. The CDR3 here is CASSPGHAGQPQHF. The CDR3 DNA follows: TGTGCCAGCAGTCCCGGACACGCCGGACAGCCCCAGCATTTT.

The V and J genes are TRBV13 and TRBJ2-3, with 8 bases identical to TRBD2. Trimming cost V 5 bases and J 6 bases; bases outside gene matches: 10. CDR1 is PRHDT, CDR2 FYEKMQ, per germline (reference sequence). This CDR3 is 15 amino acids long. CDR3 loop: CASSLMRSGGDTQYF. CDR3 coding DNA: TGTGCCAGCAGCCTGATGCGGTCGGGAGGGGATACGCAGTATTTT.

CDR3 region: CASRGRTGSLGNEQFF. The CDR3 DNA sequence: TGTGCCAGTAGGGGAAGGACAGGGTCGTTGGGCAATGAGCAGTTCTTC. The chain uses TRBV19 and TRBJ2-1; TRBD1 aligns across 8 bases. Germline V gene lookup returns CDR1 LNHDA and CDR2 SQIVND (reference sequence). The junction had 13 bases not matched to a gene; V was cut back by 6 bases and J by 6 bases. This CDR3 spans 16 amino acids.

The rearrangement joins TRBV28 to TRBJ2-5; D is unresolved. Trimming pared 8 bases from V and 6 bases from J, leaving 10 bases between. The germline V gene has CDR1 MDHEN and CDR2 SYDVKM. The CDR3 sequence is 11 residues long. The CDR3 nucleotides read TGTGCCAGCCAAACCAAGAAGACCCAGTACTTC. As protein: CASQTKKTQYF.

This clone was seen only a few times. This sequence joins TRBV2 and TRBJ1-2; 9 positions match TRBD1. The germline gives CDR1 SNHLY, CDR2 FYNNEI. This CDR3 comprises 14 residues. The V and J ends lost 6 bases and 6 bases, in that order; junction bases with no gene match: 8. The CDR3 nucleotides read TGTGCCAGCAGAGGTCCGGGACAGGGTGATGGCTACACCTTC. Translated, it gives CASRGPGQGDGYTF. The whole variable domain, remainder taken from reference TRBV2 and TRBJ1-2, is EPEVTQTPSHQVTQMGQEVILRCVPISNHLYFYWYRQILGQKVEFLVSFYNNEISEKSEIFDDQFSVERPDGSNFTLKIRSTKLEDSAMYFCASRGPGQGDGYTFGSGTRLTVV.

The rearrangement uses TRBV7-9 and TRBJ2-7; D call uncertain. CDR3 length: 14 amino acids. V was cut by 1 base and J by 7 bases, with 14 bases left in between. Germline V gives CDR1 SEHNR, CDR2 FQNEAQ (reference sequence). The chain's CDR3 is CASSLEGRAREQYF. CDR3 bases: TGTGCCAGCAGCTTAGAGGGCCGAGCTCGGGAGCAGTACTTC.

V usage is TRBV5-4 and J usage is TRBJ1-1; D not certain. CDR1 is SGHNT and CDR2 is YYREEE in the germline V gene (reference sequence). The CDR3 runs to 16 residues. Trimming pared 0 bases from V and 1 base from J, leaving 13 bases between. CDR3 residues: CASSLGGVMGNTEAFF. The CDR3 DNA sequence: TGTGCCAGCAGCTTGGGCGGGGTGATGGGGAACACTGAAGCTTTCTTT.

The chain has TRBV19 and TRBJ1-1; no definite D call. The length of the CDR3 is 12 residues. Germline CDR1 reads LNHDA; CDR2 reads SQIVND (reference sequence). V shed 4 bases and J shed 10 bases, with 13 bases lying between them. CDR3: CASSTPAGAAFF. CDR3 in DNA: TGTGCCAGTAGTACCCCGGCGGGTGCAGCTTTCTTT.

The CDR3 spells CASRARGGTGELFF. The CDR3 region has the DNA TGTGCGAGTCGAGCCCGCGGGGGGACCGGGGAGCTGTTTTTT. V usage is TRBV19 and J usage is TRBJ2-2; 8 bases match TRBD2. Germline V gene sequence: CDR1 LNHDA, CDR2 SQIVND (reference sequence). CDR3 length: 14 residues.

The chain links TRBV19 to TRBJ2-7, with D perhaps TRBD1 (6 bases). Trimming pared 3 bases from V and 1 base from J, leaving 13 bases between. CDR3 size: 15 residues. The germline CDR1 and CDR2 sequences are LNHDA and SQIVND (reference sequence). CDR3 nucleotide sequence: TGTGCCAGTAGTATCTTGGCAGGGGTGTCCTACGAGCAGTACTTC. Protein: CASSILAGVSYEQYF.

This CDR3 is CASSSSAVWTVNTEAFF. In DNA form, the CDR3 reads TGTGCCAGCAGCTCTTCCGCGGTATGGACGGTGAACACTGAAGCTTTCTTT. The genes are TRBV11-2 and TRBJ1-1; no clear D gene. Trimming took off 4 bases at V and 0 bases at J, with 18 bases between the two ends. Per germline, CDR1 SGHAT and CDR2 FQNNGV. This CDR3 region has 17 residues.

The chain employs TRBV5-6 and TRBJ2-6, with D unresolved. V lost 2 bases, J lost 3 bases, and 9 bases lay in between. Germline V gives CDR1 SGHDT, CDR2 YYEEEE. This CDR3 contains 15 residues. The CDR3 spells CASSLSTVGANVLTF. The CDR3 region has the DNA TGTGCCAGCAGCTTATCTACGGTTGGGGCCAACGTCCTGACTTTC.

This clone has just a few counts. V and J are TRBV7-9 and TRBJ1-4; 11 nucleotides align to TRBD1. V gave up 5 bases and J gave up 1 base; unmatched junction bases: 9. The germline CDR1 and CDR2 sequences are SEHNR and FQNEAQ (reference sequence). There are 18 residues in the CDR3. CDR3 bases: TGTGCCAGCAGCCGGACAGGGGGCGGGCTTGGAACTAATGAAAAACTGTTTTTT. The encoded protein is CASSRTGGGLGTNEKLFF.

This clone has more than one count but fewer than ten. The chain employs TRBV5-1 and TRBJ2-3, with D possibly called TRBD1 or TRBD2 (6 bases each). Looked up from germline, CDR1 is SGHRS and CDR2 is YFSETQ. The CDR3 has 15 residues. Trimming took 6 bases from V and 5 from J, leaving 19 bases between them. The CDR3 DNA sequence: TGCGCCAGCACCGACCCCCGGGGGCGGGGAGATACGCAGTATTTT. Translated: CASTDPRGRGDTQYF.

This chain joins TRBV7-8 and TRBJ1-1, with D uncertain. This CDR3 has 14 residues. Trimming left V 5 bases short and J 7 bases short, with 17 bases between. Germline V CDR1 and CDR2: SGHVS, FQNEAQ. In DNA form, the CDR3 reads TGTGCCAGCAGCGGAAGTTGGGCCTCATATGAAGCTTTCTTT. Translated: CASSGSWASYEAFF.

A word on this clone: At one end the junction does not follow the germline gene, possibly because of a read error. V gene TRBV6-1 combines with J gene TRBJ2-1, with 8 bases identical to TRBD2. The CDR3 contains 14 residues. CDR1 MNHNS and CDR2 SASEGT come from the germline V gene. The CDR3 spells CASSRTSSNNEQFF. As DNA, the CDR3 is TGTGCCAGCAGCCGGACTAGCTCCAACAATGAGCAGTTCTTC.

The V gene is TRBV5-5, the J gene TRBJ1-5, with D hard to call. This CDR3 has 16 amino acids. The germline gives CDR1 SGHKS, CDR2 YYEKEE (reference sequence). The germline V and J ends were trimmed by 2 bases and 9 bases, with 21 bases remaining between them. The CDR3 loop is CASSFAPRTESGPQHF. CDR3 nucleotides: TGTGCCAGCAGCTTTGCGCCACGGACCGAGAGCGGGCCCCAGCATTTT.

Concerning this clone itself: Within the sample, other DNA sequences also encode this same CDR3. The chain links TRBV5-1 to TRBJ2-1; 9 bases match TRBD1. Germline values: CDR1 SGHRS, CDR2 YFSETQ. The ends lost 4 bases at V and 8 bases at J; junction bases unmatched: 7. This CDR3 contains 14 residues. The CDR3: CASSLGQGWDEQFF. The DNA for the CDR3 is TGCGCCAGCAGCCTTGGACAGGGGTGGGATGAGCAGTTCTTC.

This rearrangement joins TRBV11-3 to TRBJ1-1; D is unclear. This CDR3 comprises 15 residues. V lost 1 base and J 3 bases, leaving 12 bases between the germline ends. In germline, CDR1 is SGHNT, CDR2 YENEEA. In DNA, the CDR3 is TGTGCCAGCAGCTTAGCTGTGGGTCGATACACTGAAGCTTTCTTT. This codes for CASSLAVGRYTEAFF.

V usage is TRBV15 and J usage is TRBJ1-1; D call uncertain. The V end lost 3 bases, the J end lost 0 bases, and 8 bases lay between the germline ends. CDR1 is LNHNV, CDR2 YYDKDF, per germline (reference sequence). The CDR3 covers 14 residues. The CDR3 DNA reads as TGTGCCACCAGCAGGGGCTTCATGAACACTGAAGCTTTCTTT. Protein product: CATSRGFMNTEAFF.

The chain joins TRBV19 to TRBJ2-1, with 13 positions matching TRBD2. Germline values: CDR1 LNHDA, CDR2 SQIVND (reference sequence). This CDR3 region has 19 residues. V was clipped by 3 bases and J by 7 bases; unmatched bases: 15. In DNA form, the CDR3 reads TGTGCCAGTAGTATTAGGGGGACTAGCGGGAAATTATTTAAGAATGAGCAGTTCTTC. The encoded protein is CASSIRGTSGKLFKNEQFF. The whole variable domain, filled in from reference TRBV19 and TRBJ2-1, reads DGGITQSPKYLFRKEGQNVTLSCEQNLNHDAMYWYRQDPGQGLRLIYYSQIVNDFQKGDIAEGYSVSREKKESFPLTVTSAQKNPTAFYLCASSIRGTSGKLFKNEQFFGPGTRLTVL.

J is TRBJ1-2 and V is TRBV28, with D maybe TRBD1 (6 bases). The CDR3 is made up of 15 amino acids. Per germline, CDR1 MDHEN and CDR2 SYDVKM. V gave up 6 bases and J gave up 6 bases, with 20 bases separating them. In DNA form, the CDR3 reads TGTGCCAGCAGACCAACAGGGAGGCCGAGCCATGGCTACACCTTC. Protein sequence: CASRPTGRPSHGYTF.

This clone was picked up a small number of times. The chain links TRBV5-3 to TRBJ1-3, with no clear D. Being an ORF, TRBV5-3 has a function that is uncertain. Deletions cut 0 bases from V and 2 bases from J, with 9 bases between. CDR3 length equals 15 residues. The CDR3 region is CARSLVEGTGNTIYF. The CDR3 DNA is TGTGCCAGAAGCTTGGTAGAGGGTACTGGAAACACCATATATTTT.

This clone appeared a few times. The CDR3 DNA is TGTGCCAGTACCTTCGACAGGGGGCGAAATCAGCCCCAGCATTTT. It specifies CASTFDRGRNQPQHF. J is TRBJ1-5 and V is TRBV19; 10 bases map to TRBD1. The CDR3 length is 15 residues. Germline V gene data show CDR1 as LNHDA and CDR2 as SQIVND (reference sequence). The ends lost 7 bases at V and 4 bases at J; junction bases unmatched: 7.

This chain connects TRBV27 to TRBJ1-4; D unresolved. CDR3 length: 18 amino acids. Germline V gene lookup returns CDR1 MNHEY and CDR2 SMNVEV (reference sequence). V was shortened by 0 bases and J by 0 bases, with 14 bases between the two germline ends. This CDR3 is CASSLSRGSLATNEKLFF. The DNA of the CDR3 is TGTGCCAGCAGTTTATCGAGAGGCAGCCTTGCAACTAATGAAAAACTGTTTTTT.

This chain's CDR3 is CASSPREFTDTQYF. CDR3 in DNA: TGTGCCAGCAGCCCCCGGGAATTCACAGATACGCAGTATTTT. J is TRBJ2-3 and V is TRBV7-8, with D maybe TRBD2 (5 bases). The length of the CDR3 is 14 residues. Germline V gene sequence: CDR1 SGHVS, CDR2 FQNEAQ. Trimming left V 5 bases short and J 2 bases short, with 11 bases between.